These 10 T cell receptor beta chains came from one sample sequenced in a study of blood T cell repertoires in COVID-19. Repertoires were generated with immunoSEQ multiplex PCR, while TCRdb's copy carries only in-frame clones and drops some. Of under 250,000 clones listed, almost 85% are singletons. Sequenced input: peripheral blood. These receptors all stem from a woman in her thirties or forties with acute or convalescent COVID-19.

As for this clone: This CDR3 is also generated by other DNA sequences in the sample. The chain has TRBV5-1 and TRBJ2-7; unclear D gene. Germline V gene lookup returns CDR1 SGHRS and CDR2 YFSETQ. The CDR3 runs to 12 residues. Trimming removed 0 bases from V and 3 bases from J, with 4 bases in between. The CDR3 here is CASSLGYYEQYF. Written as DNA, the CDR3 is TGCGCCAGCAGCTTGGGTTACTACGAGCAGTACTTC.

This clone appeared a few times. This chain connects TRBV5-4 to TRBJ2-7; possibly TRBD2 for D (6 bases). V lost 0 bases and J lost 2, with 12 bases in between. This CDR3 is 15 amino acids long. Germline V gene sequence: CDR1 SGHNT, CDR2 YYREEE (reference sequence). The CDR3 sequence is CASSLGGTLTYEQYF. DNA for the CDR3: TGTGCCAGCAGCTTGGGAGGGACTCTGACCTACGAGCAGTACTTC.

The gene calls are TRBV5-4 and TRBJ2-1; 10 bases are shared with TRBD2. Germline V CDR1 and CDR2: SGHNT, YYREEE (reference sequence). The trim removed 7 bases at V and 4 bases at J, leaving 5 bases unmatched. This CDR3 region has 14 residues. CDR3 in DNA: TGTGCCAGCGGACGGACTAGCGGATACAATGAGCAGTTCTTC. Residues: CASGRTSGYNEQFF.

The chain joins TRBV9 to TRBJ2-2; TRBD2 might be the D (6 bases). The V end lost 3 bases, the J end lost 2 bases, and 14 bases lay between the germline ends. This CDR3 is built from 16 residues. Germline V gene lookup returns CDR1 SGDLS and CDR2 YYNGEE. The CDR3 sequence: CASSAFSGINTGELFF. The CDR3, as DNA: TGTGCCAGCAGCGCGTTTAGCGGCATTAACACCGGGGAGCTGTTTTTT. Full variable domain (outside the CDR3, taken from reference TRBV9 and TRBJ2-2): DSGVTQTPKHLITATGQRVTLRCSPRSGDLSVYWYQQSLDQGLQFLIQYYNGEERAKGNILERFSAQQFPDLHSELNLSSLELGDSALYFCASSAFSGINTGELFFGEGSRLTVL.

This chain joins TRBV10-2 and TRBJ2-7; 7 bases agree with TRBD2. The CDR3 is 14 amino acids. CDR1 WSHSY and CDR2 SAAADI come from the germline V gene. With V trimmed by 0 bases and J by 5 bases, 4 bases remained unmatched. DNA for the CDR3: TGCGCCAGCAGTGAGTCGGGGAGGGTGCACGAGCAGTACTTC. Encoded protein: CASSESGRVHEQYF.

The chain employs TRBV27 and TRBJ2-1, with D unresolved. Germline V lookup: CDR1 MNHEY, CDR2 SMNVEV (reference sequence). This CDR3 is built from 15 residues. Trimming left V 1 base short and J 5 bases short, with 12 bases between. CDR3 nucleotides: TGTGCCAGCAGTTTATTAGTTGCCACGGACAATGAGCAGTTCTTC. As protein: CASSLLVATDNEQFF.

The CDR3 DNA follows: TGTGCCAGCAGCTTAGTCTCAACCGCGGGCAATGAAAAACTGTTTTTT. Its translation: CASSLVSTAGNEKLFF. The chain has TRBV7-9 and TRBJ1-4; D remains unclear. In germline, CDR1 is SEHNR, CDR2 FQNEAQ (reference sequence). This CDR3 has 16 residues. V lost 1 base to trimming and J lost 5 bases, with 14 bases between them.

The DNA of the CDR3 is TGTGCCAGCAGCTTTGCAGGGGGCAATGGCTACACCTTC. Its translation is CASSFAGGNGYTF. The chain is built from TRBV7-2 and TRBJ1-2; 8 nucleotides agree with TRBD1. The CDR3 runs to 13 residues. The junction had 3 bases not matched to a gene; V was cut back by 3 bases and J by 6 bases. In germline, CDR1 is SGHTA, CDR2 FQGNSA.

The chain links TRBV27 to TRBJ1-2, with a possible D match to TRBD1 (5 bases). Trimming removed 7 bases at V and 4 bases at J, with 16 bases between. Germline V lookup: CDR1 MNHEY, CDR2 SMNVEV (reference sequence). The CDR3 runs 14 residues. The CDR3 DNA is TGTGCCAGCACTTCGTTGGGGCGCCGCTATGGCTACACCTTC. Its protein product is CASTSLGRRYGYTF.

V usage is TRBV27 and J usage is TRBJ2-7; 13 nucleotides agree with TRBD2. The CDR3 extends over 15 amino acids. In germline, CDR1 is MNHEY, CDR2 SMNVEV (reference sequence). V trimming: 6 bases; J trimming: 4 bases; junction bases outside the gene matches: 6. CDR3 DNA sequence: TGTGCCAGCAGAATCGGACTAGCGGGAGCGTACGAGCAGTACTTC. Its protein is CASRIGLAGAYEQYF.